What follows is one T cell receptor beta chain and its context. This sample was taken from a study of blood T cell repertoires in COVID-19. Overall study context: Material from acute and convalescent COVID-19 was sourced from the United States, Italy and Spain. From T cells, B-cell-depleted T cells, or PBMCs came the material, which was cDNA or gDNA.

CDR3 length: 15 residues. Germline values: CDR1 SGHKS, CDR2 YYEKEE (reference sequence). With V trimmed by 6 bases and J by 5 bases, 6 bases remained unmatched. TCRdb's table, derived via immunoSEQ multiplex PCR, lists solely in-frame clones and lacks some. In the table there are around 150,000 clones, 87% of which are singletons. This receptor was obtained from a woman aged 55-69 years with active or convalescent COVID-19. Source material: peripheral blood. The rearrangement uses TRBV5-5 and TRBJ1-6; 9 bases are a match to TRBD1. The CDR3, as DNA: TGTGCCAGCATCTTACGGACAGGGGATAATTCACCCCTCCACTTT. It translates to CASILRTGDNSPLHF.